The 4 T cell receptor beta chains listed next were all sequenced from one sample in a study of HIV-infected patients and healthy controls. Whole blood was used without fractionation, so all unsorted peripheral T cells were included. cDNA was made from roughly 470 ng RNA using alpha and beta constant primers. Using multiplexing indices, alpha and beta chain libraries were generated apart by chain-specific third strand synthesis. One entry per CDR3 protein results from TCRdb running MiXCR on the 5' RACE reads. Here the sample spans 15,000 to 20,000 distinct CDR3 sequences, around 5% being singletons. Input material: blood. The receptors were gathered from an adult in good health.

There are many counts of this clonotype. The J gene is TRBJ2-7, the V gene TRBV28, with D uncertain. From germline, CDR1 is MDHEN and CDR2 SYDVKM. V was clipped by 5 bases and J by 4 bases, with 12 bases between them. CDR3 length: 13 amino acids. CDR3 sequence reads: CASSPPMGYEQYF. CDR3 DNA sequence: TGTGCCAGCAGTCCCCCTATGGGGTACGAGCAGTACTTC.

The J gene is TRBJ1-6, the V gene TRBV4-1; D is ambiguous. CDR1 and CDR2 (germline): MGHRA, YSYEKL. Trimming took off 0 bases at V and 13 bases at J, with 16 bases between the two ends. This CDR3 is 15 amino acids long. The CDR3 coding sequence is TGCGCCAGCAGCCAAGATGGCGCCGCTGATTTGCCCCTCCACTTT. Amino acids: CASSQDGAADLPLHF.

This clonotype was seen at least ten times. The V and J genes are TRBV7-2 and TRBJ1-4; unclear D gene. Germline assignment: CDR1 SGHTA and CDR2 FQGNSA. The CDR3 length is 16 residues. V shed 3 bases and J shed 0 bases, with 11 bases lying between them. CDR3 nucleotide sequence: TGTGCCAGCAGCTTTAATACACGAGCAACTAATGAAAAACTGTTTTTT. Residues: CASSFNTRATNEKLFF.

V is TRBV7-8 and J is TRBJ2-2, with 9 positions matching TRBD1. J was trimmed by 3 bases and V by 5 bases; bases with no gene match: 10. Germline V gene data show CDR1 as SGHVS and CDR2 as FQNEAQ. The CDR3 extends over 17 amino acids. CDR3 nucleotides: TGTGCCAGCAGCCCCCTTTGGACAGGGGAACACACCGGGGAGCTGTTTTTT. It codes for CASSPLWTGEHTGELFF.